The 31 T cell receptor beta chains below were found in one sample sequenced in a study of T cells in Graves' hyperthyroidism and ophthalmopathy. Researchers amplified the TCR beta CDR3 regions from RNA transcripts. HTBI primers were the set used in a first-round RT-PCR of the TCR CDR3. Using its own MiXCR run on the multiplex PCR reads, TCRdb lists one record per CDR3 protein. The data show tens of thousands of distinct CDR3 sequences, with roughly 52% seen just once and roughly 12% held by the top ten. Sequenced material: blood. These TCRs come from a woman aged 25 to 45 with Graves' ophthalmopathy.

Turning to this clonotype: At one end the junction does not follow the germline gene, possibly because of a read error. The V gene is TRBV9, the J gene TRBJ1-2, with 9 bases lining up with TRBD1. The germline V gene has CDR1 SGDLS and CDR2 YYNGEE. The CDR3 consists of 16 residues. Written as DNA, the CDR3 is TGTGCCAGTAGCGCTTCGACAGGGGGTGGTGGAAATGGCTACACCTTC. As protein: CASSASTGGGGNGYTF. Drawing the rest from reference TRBV9 and TRBJ1-2, the complete variable domain is DSGVTQTPKHLITATGQRVTLRCSPRSGDLSVYWYQQSLDQGLQFLIQYYNGEERAKGNILERFSAQQFPDLHSELNLSSLELGDSALYFCASSASTGGGGNGYTFGSGTRLTVV.

V usage is TRBV3-1 and J usage is TRBJ1-1; the D gene is possibly TRBD1 (5 bases). The CDR3 consists of 14 residues. Deletions cut 1 base from V and 4 bases from J, with 10 bases between. Germline loops: CDR1 LGHDT, CDR2 YNNKEL (reference sequence). As DNA, the CDR3 is TGTGCCAGCAGCCAAGGTCAGGGTACCACTGAAGCTTTCTTT. Translated: CASSQGQGTTEAFF. Complete variable domain (other parts from reference TRBV3-1 and TRBJ1-1): DTAVSQTPKYLVTQMGNDKSIKCEQNLGHDTMYWYKQDSKKFLKIMFSYNNKELIINETVPNRFSPKSPDKAHLNLHINSLELGDSAVYFCASSQGQGTTEAFFGQGTRLTVV.

V is TRBV20-1 and J is TRBJ1-1; D call uncertain. Germline V lookup: CDR1 DFQATT, CDR2 SNEGSKA (reference sequence). Trimming took off 0 bases at V and 0 bases at J, with 8 bases between the two ends. The length of the CDR3 is 14 residues. Written as DNA, the CDR3 is TGCAGTGCTAGAGAACGGAAGGTGAACACTGAAGCTTTCTTT. It codes for CSARERKVNTEAFF.

This clonotype was seen only a few times. The chain is built from TRBV7-2 and TRBJ2-7, with a tentative D call TRBD1 (5 bases). Per the germline V gene, CDR1 is SGHTA and CDR2 is FQGNSA. The CDR3 has 15 amino acids. Trimming removed 1 base at V and 1 base at J, with 11 bases between. The CDR3 region is CASSLGGSVSYEQYF. The CDR3 DNA reads TGTGCCAGCAGCTTAGGGGGCTCTGTATCCTACGAGCAGTACTTC.

CDR3 DNA sequence: TGCAGTGCTAGCGACGGACCAACGGAAAAACTGTTTTTT. This codes for CSASDGPTEKLFF. This rearrangement joins TRBV20-1 to TRBJ1-4; no clear D. Trimming took off 3 bases at V and 8 bases at J, with 13 bases between the two ends. The germline V gene has CDR1 DFQATT and CDR2 SNEGSKA (reference sequence). CDR3 length: 13 residues.

This clonotype was picked up one time. This chain connects TRBV5-4 to TRBJ2-7; D may be TRBD1 or TRBD2 (5 bases each). There are 14 residues in the CDR3. Between the trimmed V and J ends, which lost 4 bases and 4 bases, there was a span of 15 bases. CDR1 and CDR2 from the germline V gene are SGHNT and YYREEE (reference sequence). Here the CDR3 reads CASSPGTAGYEQYF. The CDR3 DNA reads TGTGCCAGCAGCCCCGGGACCGCCGGGTACGAGCAGTACTTC.

This clonotype was detected ten times or more. The chain recombines TRBV19 with TRBJ2-4; TRBD1 matches 7 bases. The junction had 5 bases not matched to a gene; V was cut back by 6 bases and J by 0 bases. CDR1 is LNHDA, CDR2 SQIVND, per germline (reference sequence). The CDR3 is 15 amino acids. The CDR3 nucleotides are TGTGCCAGTAGATTACAGGGGACAGCCAAAAACATTCAGTACTTC. Protein sequence: CASRLQGTAKNIQYF. Looking up the rest from reference TRBV19 and TRBJ2-4 gives the full variable domain: DGGITQSPKYLFRKEGQNVTLSCEQNLNHDAMYWYRQDPGQGLRLIYYSQIVNDFQKGDIAEGYSVSREKKESFPLTVTSAQKNPTAFYLCASRLQGTAKNIQYFGAGTRLSVL.

This chain joins TRBV5-1 and TRBJ1-6, with D hard to call. The V and J ends lost 4 bases and 12 bases respectively, with 14 bases between them. This CDR3 has 13 amino acids. Germline CDR1 SGHRS, CDR2 YFSETQ. CDR3 DNA sequence: TGCGCCAGCAGCCGAGATGTCGACCAACCCCTCCACTTT. This sequence encodes CASSRDVDQPLHF.

This clonotype was observed at least ten times. The V gene is TRBV10-1, the J gene TRBJ1-1, with TRBD1 matching 8 bases. From germline, CDR1 is WNHNN and CDR2 SYGVQD (reference sequence). V lost 2 bases and J lost 6; bases outside the gene matches: 5. The CDR3 totals 14 residues. The CDR3 DNA sequence: TGCGCCAGCAGTGAGGACAGGGGTACGGCTGAAGCTTTCTTT. Translated: CASSEDRGTAEAFF.

This chain uses TRBV29-1 with TRBJ1-5; perhaps TRBD1 as D (5 bases). Germline CDR1 is SQVTM and CDR2 is ANQGSEA. This CDR3 comprises 18 residues. The CDR3, as DNA: TGCCAGCTCACCTTGTGCAGGGTAGCGTTCAATAGCAATCAGCCCCAGCATTTT. It codes for CQLTLCRVAFNSNQPQHF. Supplemented by reference TRBV29-1 and TRBJ1-5, the full variable domain reads SAVISQKPSRDICQRGTSLTIQCQVDSQVTMMFWYRQQPGQSLTLIATANQGSEATYESGFVIDKFPISRPNLTFSTLTVSNMSPEDSSIYLCQLTLCRVAFNSNQPQHFGDGTRLSIL.

The chain joins TRBV11-2 to TRBJ2-7; 8 nucleotides match TRBD1. Germline V gene data show CDR1 as SGHAT and CDR2 as FQNNGV. The CDR3 runs 14 residues. V shed 2 bases, J shed 5 bases, and the junction held 5 bases outside the gene matches. DNA for the CDR3: TGTGCCAGCAGCTTACGGACAGGGATCCACGAGCAGTACTTC. Translated: CASSLRTGIHEQYF.

This clonotype was counted many times. The J gene is TRBJ2-1, the V gene TRBV24-1, with D perhaps matching TRBD1 (5 bases). The CDR3 length is 14 residues. The germline V gene has CDR1 KGHDR and CDR2 SFDVKD. Trimming stripped 7 bases from V and 0 bases from J, with 9 bases between. The CDR3 loop reads CATRDRGSYNEQFF. For the CDR3, the DNA is TGTGCCACCAGAGACAGAGGCTCCTACAATGAGCAGTTCTTC.

This clonotype has just a few counts. The gene calls are TRBV3-1 and TRBJ2-1; 11 bases agree with TRBD2. The CDR3 covers 16 residues. V trimming: 5 bases; J trimming: 2 bases; junction bases outside the gene matches: 5. From germline, CDR1 is LGHDT and CDR2 YNNKEL (reference sequence). The CDR3 region has the DNA TGTGCCAGCAGCTTCGATAGCGGGAGGGCCTACAATGAGCAGTTCTTC. This encodes CASSFDSGRAYNEQFF.

This clonotype has ten or more counts. V and J are TRBV6-1 and TRBJ2-1; TRBD1 aligns across 11 bases. J gave up 8 bases and V 7 bases, and 7 bases lay outside the gene matches. From germline, CDR1 is MNHNS and CDR2 SASEGT. The CDR3 covers 14 residues. The CDR3 DNA reads TGTGCCAGCATGAGGACAGGGGGCCAGGATGAGCAGTTCTTC. Its translation: CASMRTGGQDEQFF.

The gene calls are TRBV18 and TRBJ2-3; D may be TRBD1 or TRBD2 (6 bases each). This CDR3 region has 16 residues. Per germline, CDR1 KGHSH and CDR2 LQKENI. Trimming cost V 1 base and J 3 bases, with 14 bases left between them. The CDR3 DNA reads TGTGCCAGCTCACCACGTTCCAGGAGGGGGACAGATACGCAGTATTTT. It is translated as CASSPRSRRGTDTQYF.

A remark on this clonotype: Relative to the germline gene, one junction end is altered; a read error may explain this. The chain has TRBV14 and TRBJ2-3, with TRBD1 identical over 7 bases. Germline CDR1 is SGHDN and CDR2 is FVKESK. CDR3 length equals 16 residues. As DNA, the CDR3 is TGTGCCAGCAACCAAGATGGGACAGTGAACACAGATACGCAGTATTTT. This codes for CASNQDGTVNTDTQYF.

This chain joins TRBV20-1 and TRBJ1-2; D remains ambiguous. The V end was cut by 0 bases, the J end by 4 bases, with 12 bases between. CDR3 length: 14 amino acids. The germline V gene has CDR1 DFQATT and CDR2 SNEGSKA (reference sequence). The CDR3 protein is CSARDLEISYGYTF. CDR3 DNA sequence: TGCAGTGCTAGAGATCTGGAGATTAGCTATGGCTACACCTTC.

This rearrangement joins TRBV28 to TRBJ1-4; D may be TRBD1 (6 bases). The V end was cut by 3 bases, the J end by 10 bases, with 18 bases between. Germline loops: CDR1 MDHEN, CDR2 SYDVKM. The CDR3 contains 15 residues. The CDR3 sequence: CASSFDYEGGRKLFF. The CDR3 DNA is TGTGCCAGCAGTTTTGATTACGAAGGGGGGAGAAAACTGTTTTTT.

As regards this clonotype: The conserved closing phenylalanine or tryptophan is absent in this CDR3, likely reflecting a read error. V gene TRBV7-2 combines with J gene TRBJ1-1, with D unclear. The CDR3 is 14 residues long. Germline loops: CDR1 SGHTA, CDR2 FQGNSA. CDR3 residues: CANSLERARGEAFV. The CDR3 DNA reads as TGTGCCAACAGCTTAGAAAGGGCTCGGGGTGAAGCTTTCGTT.

Regarding this clonotype: A read error may account for a junction end that differs from germline. V gene TRBV24-1 combines with J gene TRBJ1-4; D unclear. The V gene's germline CDR1 is KGHDR and CDR2 SFDVKD. This CDR3 is 14 amino acids long. The CDR3 loop reads CATSVGGAEERLFF. CDR3 coding DNA: TGTGCCACCAGTGTAGGCGGTGCGGAGGAAAGACTGTTTTTT.

The rearrangement uses TRBV10-2 and TRBJ2-5; D perhaps matches TRBD1 (5 bases). CDR1 is WSHSY, CDR2 SAAADI, per germline. Trimming took off 1 base at V and 5 bases at J, with 11 bases between the two ends. This CDR3 region has 14 residues. The CDR3 bases are TGCGCCAGCAGTGAGTTTCGAGGACACGAGACCCAGTACTTC. As protein: CASSEFRGHETQYF.

The V gene is TRBV7-4, the J gene TRBJ2-7, with a possible D match to TRBD2 (7 bases). CDR1 is SGHVT, CDR2 SQSDAQ, per germline. CDR3 size: 16 residues. The V gene lost 3 bases and the J gene lost 5 bases, with 20 bases spanning the gap. In nucleotides, the CDR3 is TGTGCCAGCAGCTTTAGGGGGGGGGGACAAACCCACGAGCAGTACTTC. It encodes CASSFRGGGQTHEQYF. Combining the CDR3 with reference TRBV7-4 and TRBJ2-7 gives the whole variable domain GAGVSQSPRYKVAKRGRDVALRCDSISGHVTLYWYRQTLGQGSEVLTYSQSDAQRDKSGRPSGRFSAERPERSVSTLKIQRTEQGDSAVYLCASSFRGGGQTHEQYFGPGTRLTVT.

This clonotype was counted ten times or more. This chain connects TRBV28 to TRBJ2-3; the D gene is possibly TRBD1 (5 bases). The CDR3 length is 15 residues. Trimming took 7 bases from V and 1 from J, leaving 15 bases between them. CDR1 and CDR2 (germline): MDHEN, SYDVKM. The CDR3 sequence: CASTVTTVRTDTQYF. Here the CDR3 DNA reads TGTGCCAGCACCGTGACGACAGTTCGCACAGATACGCAGTATTTT.

This chain connects TRBV5-5 to TRBJ2-7; D is uncertain. Trimming left V 7 bases short and J 7 bases short, with 12 bases between. The germline CDR1 and CDR2 sequences are SGHKS and YYEKEE (reference sequence). The CDR3 has 11 amino acids. CDR3 protein: CASAQAKEQYF. As DNA, the CDR3 is TGTGCCAGCGCCCAAGCTAAAGAGCAGTACTTC.

This rearrangement joins TRBV5-8 to TRBJ2-7, with a tentative D call TRBD2 (7 bases). The CDR3 has 16 residues. Germline V gene lookup returns CDR1 SGHTS and CDR2 YDEGEE. Trimming left V 4 bases short and J 3 bases short, with 20 bases between. CDR3 bases: TGTGCCAGCAGCCGGTACAGGGTCCGGGGGGACTACGAGCAGTACTTC. Its protein product is CASSRYRVRGDYEQYF. The whole variable domain, filled in from reference TRBV5-8 and TRBJ2-7, reads EAGVTQSPTHLIKTRGQQATLRCSPISGHTSVYWYQQALGLGLQFLLWYDEGEERNRGNFPPRFSGRQFPNYSSELNVNALELEDSALYLCASSRYRVRGDYEQYFGPGTRLTVT.

This clonotype was recorded many times. The genes are TRBV10-1 and TRBJ2-3; the match to TRBD2 covers 7 bases. The trim removed 2 bases at V and 1 base at J, leaving 6 bases unmatched. CDR1 and CDR2 from the germline V gene are WNHNN and SYGVQD (reference sequence). There are 16 residues in the CDR3. CDR3 region: CASSETMAGGTDTQYF. CDR3 nucleotide sequence: TGCGCCAGCAGTGAGACGATGGCGGGAGGCACAGATACGCAGTATTTT.

This clonotype was seen repeatedly, ten times or more. The V call is TRBV7-9, the J call TRBJ1-2, with unresolved D. The CDR3 spans 13 residues. Trimming removed 1 base at V and 3 bases at J, with 6 bases between. Germline V CDR1 and CDR2: SEHNR, FQNEAQ (reference sequence). CDR3 sequence (DNA): TGTGCCAGCAGCTTAGTTGAGGACTATGGCTACACCTTC. Translation gives CASSLVEDYGYTF.

The rearrangement links TRBV20-1 to TRBJ2-7; 15 bases are shared with TRBD2. The J segment lost 9 bases and the V segment lost 5 bases, leaving 11 bases of the junction unmatched. The CDR3 loop spans 15 amino acids. CDR1 is DFQATT and CDR2 is SNEGSKA in the germline V gene (reference sequence). The CDR3: CSAQLQPGLAGGQYF. CDR3 sequence (DNA): TGCAGTGCTCAACTGCAACCGGGACTAGCGGGAGGGCAGTACTTC.

This chain uses TRBV7-7 with TRBJ2-1; 11 bases are a match to TRBD2. Trimming at V came to 3 bases and at J to 3 bases, leaving 4 bases not matched to a gene. Germline loops: CDR1 SSHAT, CDR2 FNYEAQ (reference sequence). This CDR3 has 16 amino acids. The CDR3 loop reads CASSLGGTSGYNEQFF. The CDR3 nucleotides are TGTGCCAGCAGCTTGGGGGGGACTAGCGGCTACAATGAGCAGTTCTTC.

This clonotype was found many times. This chain connects TRBV27 to TRBJ2-2; D remains ambiguous. V lost 2 bases and J lost 6, with 7 bases in between. The CDR3 is made up of 13 amino acids. Germline-derived CDR1 and CDR2 are MNHEY and SMNVEV (reference sequence). The CDR3 loop is CASSLAWSGELFF. Here the CDR3 DNA reads TGTGCCAGCAGTTTAGCTTGGTCCGGGGAGCTGTTTTTT.

This clonotype is medium-sized. This chain uses TRBV29-1 with TRBJ1-1, with a possible D match to TRBD1 (5 bases). There are 15 residues in the CDR3. V lost 2 bases and J lost 3, with 16 bases in between. CDR1 and CDR2 from the germline V gene are SQVTM and ANQGSEA. CDR3 sequence reads: CSVEFYGGFDTEAFF. The CDR3, as DNA: TGCAGCGTTGAATTCTATGGGGGATTCGACACTGAAGCTTTCTTT.